The sequence of this T cell receptor beta chain was determined in a study of shared clonotypes between healthy human individuals (dated by TCRdb to about 2020). Regarding the study in general: Three men and two women, aged 18 to 49 years, made up the cohort. For each donor, CD4 naive and CD4 memory were each run on three plates, CD8 naive on two plates, and CD8 memory on one plate. Per donor, leukapheresis produced somewhere between about 0.94 and 9.5 billion PBMCs. To increase sequencing depth and limit assay-specific biases, different laboratories used diverse techniques to prepare libraries and sequence TCR repertoires. To estimate repertoire size and how much clonotype sharing occurs between individuals, the study deeply sequenced the blood TCR repertoires of five or six healthy adults.

CDR1 and CDR2, looked up from the germline V gene, are SNHLY and FYNNEI. V is clipped by 5 bases and J by 7 bases, and the sequence between their germline boundaries is 14 bases long. The CDR3 spans 14 residues, from the cysteine through the phenylalanine. The sequence is cut down to CDR3 DNA, 42 bases in frame from base 1. Healthy HIV-negative adults with no recently reported acute infections or vaccinations were included as donors. Every donor was a Caucasian adult living in Nashville, Tennessee, USA. CD4+ T cells were enriched by magnetic negative selection; naive cells were then positively selected on CD45RA, and the negative fraction formed the memory subset. Blood was obtained by leukapheresis, after which PBMCs were separated by Ficoll-Histopaque density gradient centrifugation and cryopreserved in liquid nitrogen vapor phase. Analytical flow cytometry was used to check the purity and quantity of each magnetically sorted T cell population. Genomic DNA was isolated from each sorted fraction and quantified by UV absorbance on a Nanodrop 2000c.

As to this clone: Which antigen it targets is not known. Within one base of it there is no much larger clone, and no base qualities were kept.

Using the deep immunoSEQ assay, TCR CDR3 regions were amplified from genomic DNA by multiplex PCR. Genomic DNA extracted from each cell subset was distributed evenly over all wells of several immunoSEQ 96-well plates, and each plate served as one replicate. Each replicate PCR for sorted subsets received approximately 200 ng genomic DNA, equal to roughly 30,000 T cell genomes. The purified libraries were quantified using a Qubit 3.0 fluorometer, sized with a Bioanalyzer 2100, and then quantified again using the KAPA Library Quantification kit. Every immunoSEQ 96-well plate was sequenced on a dedicated single-read 150-cycle Illumina NextSeq 550 flow cell. In the paper's pipeline: Because the immunoSEQ output held only junctional sequences and lacked quality scores, the filtering could not match the filtering applied to full-length reads. Sequences were annotated with PyIR, a Python wrapper for IgBLAST v1.9, and V/J genes and CDR3 were assigned using IMGT germline references. Reads were filtered out if the reads had weak V/J assignments (E-value above 1e-6), no CDR3, stop codons, out-of-frame junctions, or ambiguous translated residues. V3J clonotypes were defined as sequences sharing the same inferred V gene, J gene, and CDR3 amino acid sequence. To compute the percentage overlap between repertoires, the number of shared unique clonotypes was divided by the size of the smaller repertoire. RTK rarefaction, the Chao1 estimator, and Recon v2.1 estimates of unobserved clonotypes were used to assess repertoire richness. OLGA was used to compute generation probabilities for all TCRbeta clonotypes that the gDNA method yielded from a few donors. Sourced from immuneACCESS, this table was stored by TCRdb with only in-frame sequences that have V and J called. A share of the clones is absent; for the studies checked, an unresolved V gene accounts for under half, and the remainder has no known explanation. V, J and clone size derive from that table, while D and trimming were established from the DNA sequence. The sample contains about 1 million clones, about 80% of them found a single time. Approximately 1.3% of the sample lies in the top ten.

What the study reported, not specific to this receptor: Larger estimated clonotype richness was generally found for naive subsets than for memory subsets. Pairwise subsampling led to the expectation that sequencing depth would affect the degree of clonotype sharing among donors. Across a handful of donors, 4.5% to 6.5% of naive CD4, over 3% of naive CD8, about 2% of memory CD4, and over 0.35% of memory CD8 clonotypes were shared. Sampling was limited to blood, and TCR repertoires in tissue likely differ from TCR repertoires in blood. Compared with non-shared clonotypes, the clonotypes found in all four sorted-subset donors had higher generation probabilities. Because the study included a small number of donors, the genetic and exposure-history diversity represented was limited. Incomplete sequencing was indicated by rarefaction of sorted-subset datasets, despite the large sequencing depth.

The rearranged segments are TRBV2 and TRBJ1-4; the D gene cannot be resolved reliably. The sequenced sample consisted of memory CD4+ T cells sorted from blood. The cell subset or site label, read with the paper, signifies: CD45RA-negative fraction. The sequence derives from a man younger than 30 in good health. The CDR3: CASSLGRSGEKLFF. The DNA sequence follows: TGTGCCAGCAGTCTCGGGCGGAGCGGTGAAAAACTGTTTTTT.